This T cell receptor beta chain emerged from a study of T-cell memory formation after mild COVID-19. The study, taken as a whole, reports: Contracting CD4+ clones were located mainly in CM and EM, and CD8+ clones in EMRA.

TCRdb itself ran the 5' RACE reads through MiXCR, one entry per CDR3 protein. Of 340,000 or so distinct CDR3 sequences in the sample, around 13% were seen once. The CDR3 spans 14 residues. V gave up 9 bases and J gave up 2 bases, with 15 bases separating them. Germline CDR1 reads SNHLY; CDR2 reads FYNNEI. This clonotype was counted between two and nine times. As yet, its antigen is unknown. The source material was PBMCs or a T cell subset sorted from them (not recorded which). The chain is built from TRBV2 and TRBJ2-3, with D possibly matching TRBD1 (5 bases). The receptor was isolated from a man aged 18 to 29 who had mild COVID-19 (a few samples of this study predate the infection). Cell type and time point are not known. CDR3 in DNA: TGTGCCAGAGGGGTCAGCGCGGCCACAGATACGCAGTATTTT. Its protein product is CARGVSAATDTQYF.